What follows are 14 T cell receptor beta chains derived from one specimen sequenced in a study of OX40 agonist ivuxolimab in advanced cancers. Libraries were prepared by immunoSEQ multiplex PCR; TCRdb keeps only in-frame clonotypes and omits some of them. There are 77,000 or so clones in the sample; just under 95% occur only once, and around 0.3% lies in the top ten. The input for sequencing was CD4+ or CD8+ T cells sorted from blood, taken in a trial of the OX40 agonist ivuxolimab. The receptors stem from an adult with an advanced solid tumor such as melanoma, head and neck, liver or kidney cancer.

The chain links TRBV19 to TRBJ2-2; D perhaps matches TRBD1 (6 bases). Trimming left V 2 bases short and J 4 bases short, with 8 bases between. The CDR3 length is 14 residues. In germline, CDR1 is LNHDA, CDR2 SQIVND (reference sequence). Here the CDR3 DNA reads TGTGCCAGTAGTATAACAGGGATCACCGGGGAGCTGTTTTTT. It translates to CASSITGITGELFF.

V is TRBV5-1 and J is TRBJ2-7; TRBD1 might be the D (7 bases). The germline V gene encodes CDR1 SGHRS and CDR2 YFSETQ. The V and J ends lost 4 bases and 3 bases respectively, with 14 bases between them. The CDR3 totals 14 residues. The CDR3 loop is CASSPGGQGYEQYF. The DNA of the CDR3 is TGCGCCAGCAGCCCAGGGGGGCAGGGCTACGAGCAGTACTTC.

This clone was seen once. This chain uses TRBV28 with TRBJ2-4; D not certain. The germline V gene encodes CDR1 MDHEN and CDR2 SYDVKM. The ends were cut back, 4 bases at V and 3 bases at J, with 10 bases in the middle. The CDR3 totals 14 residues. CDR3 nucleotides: TGTGCCAGCAGTTCCCGGCAGGACAAAAACATTCAGTACTTC. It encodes CASSSRQDKNIQYF.

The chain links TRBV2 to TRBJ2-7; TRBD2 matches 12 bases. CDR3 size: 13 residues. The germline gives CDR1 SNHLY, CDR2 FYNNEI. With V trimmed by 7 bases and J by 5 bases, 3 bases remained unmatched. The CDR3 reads CASKLAGGNEQYF. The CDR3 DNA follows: TGTGCCAGCAAACTAGCGGGGGGCAACGAGCAGTACTTC.

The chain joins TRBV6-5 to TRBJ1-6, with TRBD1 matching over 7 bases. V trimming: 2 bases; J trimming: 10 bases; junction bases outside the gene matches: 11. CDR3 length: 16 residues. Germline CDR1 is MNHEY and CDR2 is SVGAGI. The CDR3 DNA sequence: TGTGCCAGCAGTTACGGTACAGCAGGGGGTCGATCACCCCTCCACTTT. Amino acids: CASSYGTAGGRSPLHF.

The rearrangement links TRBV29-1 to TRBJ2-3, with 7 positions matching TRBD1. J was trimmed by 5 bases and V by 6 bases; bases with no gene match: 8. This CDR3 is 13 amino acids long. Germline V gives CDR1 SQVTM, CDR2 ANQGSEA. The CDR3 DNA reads TGCAGCGTGGGCGAGGGGGCAGGAGATACGCAGTATTTT. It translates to CSVGEGAGDTQYF.

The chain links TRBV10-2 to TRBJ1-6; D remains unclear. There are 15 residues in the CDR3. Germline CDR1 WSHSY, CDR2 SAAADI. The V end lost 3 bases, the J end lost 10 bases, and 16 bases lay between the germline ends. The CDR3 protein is CASSDPTVLGSPLHF. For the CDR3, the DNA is TGCGCCAGCAGTGACCCCACAGTCCTGGGCTCACCCCTCCACTTT.

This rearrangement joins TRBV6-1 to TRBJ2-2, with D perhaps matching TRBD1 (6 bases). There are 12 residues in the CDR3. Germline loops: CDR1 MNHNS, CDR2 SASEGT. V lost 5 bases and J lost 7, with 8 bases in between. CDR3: CASSPRGGELFF. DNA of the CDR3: TGTGCCAGCAGTCCCAGGGGCGGGGAGCTGTTTTTT.

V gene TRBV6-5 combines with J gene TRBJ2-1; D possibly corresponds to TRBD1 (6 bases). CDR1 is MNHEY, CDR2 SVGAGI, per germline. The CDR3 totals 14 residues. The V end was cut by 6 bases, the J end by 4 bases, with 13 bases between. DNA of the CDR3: TGTGCCAGCAGAACCGGGACAACTTACAATGAGCAGTTCTTC. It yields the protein CASRTGTTYNEQFF.

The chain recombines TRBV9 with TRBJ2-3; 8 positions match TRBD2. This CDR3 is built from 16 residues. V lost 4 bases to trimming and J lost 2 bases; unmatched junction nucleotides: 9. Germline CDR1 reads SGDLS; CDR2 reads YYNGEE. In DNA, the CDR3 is TGTGCCAGCAGCACCCCGGGGGGGACCCCCACAGATACGCAGTATTTT. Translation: CASSTPGGTPTDTQYF.

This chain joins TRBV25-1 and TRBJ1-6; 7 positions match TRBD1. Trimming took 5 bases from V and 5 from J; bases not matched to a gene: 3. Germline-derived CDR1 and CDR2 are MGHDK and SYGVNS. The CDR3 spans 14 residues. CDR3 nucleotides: TGTGCCAGCAGTCTTGACAGGGATAATTCACCCCTCCACTTT. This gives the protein CASSLDRDNSPLHF.

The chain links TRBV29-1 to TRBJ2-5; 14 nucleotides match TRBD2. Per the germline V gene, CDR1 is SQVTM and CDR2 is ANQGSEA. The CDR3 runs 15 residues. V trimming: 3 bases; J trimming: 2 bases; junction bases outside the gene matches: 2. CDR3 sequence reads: CSVEGLAGEQETQYF. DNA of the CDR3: TGCAGCGTTGAGGGACTAGCGGGAGAACAAGAGACCCAGTACTTC.

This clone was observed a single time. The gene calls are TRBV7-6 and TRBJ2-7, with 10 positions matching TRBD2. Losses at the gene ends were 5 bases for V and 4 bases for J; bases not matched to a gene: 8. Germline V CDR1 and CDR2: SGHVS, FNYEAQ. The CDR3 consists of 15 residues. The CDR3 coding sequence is TGTGCCAGCAGCACAAGCGGGGGGGGATTGTACGAGCAGTACTTC. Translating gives CASSTSGGGLYEQYF. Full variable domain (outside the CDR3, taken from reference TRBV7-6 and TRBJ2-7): GAGVSQSPRYKVTKRGQDVALRCDPISGHVSLYWYRQALGQGPEFLTYFNYEAQQDKSGLPNDRFSAERPEGSISTLTIQRTEQRDSAMYRCASSTSGGGLYEQYFGPGTRLTVT.

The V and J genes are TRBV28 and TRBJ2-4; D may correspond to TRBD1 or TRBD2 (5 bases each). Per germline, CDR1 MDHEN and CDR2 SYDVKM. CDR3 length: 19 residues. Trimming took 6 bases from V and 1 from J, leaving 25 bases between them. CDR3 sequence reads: CASSLEGTSPNLAKNIQYF. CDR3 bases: TGTGCCAGCAGCCTAGAAGGGACCTCCCCGAACCTGGCCAAAAACATTCAGTACTTC.